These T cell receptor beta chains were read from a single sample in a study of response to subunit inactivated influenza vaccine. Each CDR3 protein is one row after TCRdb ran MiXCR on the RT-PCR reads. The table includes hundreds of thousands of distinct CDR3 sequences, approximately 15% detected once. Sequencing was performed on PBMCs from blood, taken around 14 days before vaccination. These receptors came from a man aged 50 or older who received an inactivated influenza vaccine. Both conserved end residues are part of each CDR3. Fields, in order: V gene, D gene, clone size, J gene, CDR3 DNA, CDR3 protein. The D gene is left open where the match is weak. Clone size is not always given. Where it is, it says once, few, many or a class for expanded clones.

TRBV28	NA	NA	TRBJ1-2	TGTGCCAGCTACATCGGTTCCGGCTACACCTTC	CASYIGSGYTF
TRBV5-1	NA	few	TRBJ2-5	TGCGCCAGCAGCCTACCCGCAAGGCAGGGGGGAGAGACCCAGTACTTC	CASSLPARQGGETQYF
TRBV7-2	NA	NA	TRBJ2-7	TGTGCCAGCAGCTTCCAGCAGGGGTTCGAGCAGTACTTC	CASSFQQGFEQYF
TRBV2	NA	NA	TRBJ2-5	TGTGCCAGCAGTGAAATAGGGTGGCAGGAGACCCAGTACTTC	CASSEIGWQETQYF
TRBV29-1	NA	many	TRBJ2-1	TGCAGCGTTGAAGACCCGCGACAGGAGGGGTCCTACAATGAGCAGTTCTTC	CSVEDPRQEGSYNEQFF
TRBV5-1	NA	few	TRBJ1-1	TGCGCCAGCAGCTTCGGGGGGGAGGGCACTGAAGCTTTCTTT	CASSFGGEGTEAFF
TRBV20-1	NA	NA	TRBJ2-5	TGCAGTGCTAGAGGCGGGACAACTCAAGAGACCCAGTACTTC	CSARGGTTQETQYF
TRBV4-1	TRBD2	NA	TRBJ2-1	TGCGCCAGCAGCCGGGAGGGGCGCGGCAATGAGCAGTTCTTC	CASSREGRGNEQFF
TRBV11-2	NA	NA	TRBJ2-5	TGTGCCAGCAGCCAAAGGGGAAGGACCAGAGGGACCCAGTACTTC	CASSQRGRTRGTQYF
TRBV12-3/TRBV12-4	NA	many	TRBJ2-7	TGTGCCAGCAGTTCCGAGGGAAAAGGGCAGTACTTC	CASSSEGKGQYF
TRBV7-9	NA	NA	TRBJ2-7	TGTGCCAGCAGCTGGTCTGGCACCTACGAGCAGTACTTC	CASSWSGTYEQYF
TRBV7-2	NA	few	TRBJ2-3	TGTGCCAGCAGCCTAACAGGGTTTGGAGATACGCAGTATTTT	CASSLTGFGDTQYF
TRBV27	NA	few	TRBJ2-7	TGTGCCAGCAGTTTTACAGCAATCCCAAGCTCCTACGAGCAGTACTTC	CASSFTAIPSSYEQYF
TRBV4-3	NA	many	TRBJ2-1	TGCGCCAGCAGCCAGTTCCTAGATGATGAGCAGTTCTTC	CASSQFLDDEQFF
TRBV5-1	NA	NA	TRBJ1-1	TGCGCCAGCAGCTTGATTCAGGGGAACACTGAAGCTTTCTTT	CASSLIQGNTEAFF
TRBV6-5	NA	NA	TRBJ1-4	TGTGCCAGCAGTTACTCGATCCCTACCAGAAATGAAAAACTGTTTTTT	CASSYSIPTRNEKLFF
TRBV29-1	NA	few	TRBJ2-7	TGCAGCGTCGTGGGCAGGTTCTCCTACGAGCAGTACTTC	CSVVGRFSYEQYF
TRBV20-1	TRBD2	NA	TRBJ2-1	TGCAGTGCTAGAGGGATGGCCGGGAGGGCTGAGCAGTTCTTC	CSARGMAGRAEQFF
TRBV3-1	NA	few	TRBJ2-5	TGTGCCAGCAGCCAAGGAAACCAAGAGACCCAGTACTTC	CASSQGNQETQYF
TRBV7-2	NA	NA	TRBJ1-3	TGTGCCAGCAGCCGCGGTGGGACTTCTGGAAACACCATATATTTT	CASSRGGTSGNTIYF
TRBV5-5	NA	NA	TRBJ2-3	TGTGCCAGCACTGATTGGGATACGCAGTATTTT	CASTDWDTQYF
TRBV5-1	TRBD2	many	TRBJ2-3	TGCGCCAGCAGCTTAGCGGGACCACGCACAGATACGCAGTATTTT	CASSLAGPRTDTQYF
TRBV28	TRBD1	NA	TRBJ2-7	TGTGCCAGCAGGGAGCAGGGGGCTCGGGACGAGCAGTACTTC	CASREQGARDEQYF
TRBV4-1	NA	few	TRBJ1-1	TGCGCCAGCAGCCAACGCGACGGGTTGAACACTGAAGCTTTCTTT	CASSQRDGLNTEAFF
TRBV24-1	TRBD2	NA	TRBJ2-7	TGTGCCACCAGTGTTAAAGGACTAGCGGGAGGGAGGAGCGACGAGCAGTACTTC	CATSVKGLAGGRSDEQYF
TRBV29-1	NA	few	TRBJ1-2	TGCAGCGTTGGTTCGTGGGGGCTGGGCTATGGCTACACCTTC	CSVGSWGLGYGYTF
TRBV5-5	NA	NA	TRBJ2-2	TGTGCCAGCAGCACGGGACTGGTCGCGAACACCGGGGAGCTGTTTTTT	CASSTGLVANTGELFF
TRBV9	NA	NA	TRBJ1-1	TGTGCCAGCAGCGTAAGGCCTGGGGACACTGAAGCTTTCTTT	CASSVRPGDTEAFF
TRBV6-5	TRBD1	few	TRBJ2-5	TGTGCCAGCAGTTACGACAGGGTGGCAGAGACCCAGTACTTC	CASSYDRVAETQYF
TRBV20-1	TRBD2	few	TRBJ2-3	TGCAGTGCTAGAGCTACTAGCGGGAGCGATACGCAGTATTTT	CSARATSGSDTQYF
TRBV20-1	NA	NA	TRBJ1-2	TGCTACACACAGGCGTCCTATGGCTACACCTTC	CYTQASYGYTF
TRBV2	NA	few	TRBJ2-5	TGTGCCAGCAGTGAATTGGGGACAAGGCAAGAGACCCAGTACTTC	CASSELGTRQETQYF
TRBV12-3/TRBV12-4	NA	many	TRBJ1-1	TGTGCCAGCAGTCCGGTGATATCAGGGTACACTGAAGCTTTCTTT	CASSPVISGYTEAFF
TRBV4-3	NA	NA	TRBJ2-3	TGCGCCAGCAGCCATAGACCATGGGACCACAGAGGTGGAACAGATACGCAGTATTTT	CASSHRPWDHRGGTDTQYF
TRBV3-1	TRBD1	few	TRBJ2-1	TGTGCCAGCAGCCAGATGACAGGGGCTTACAATGAGCAGTTCTTC	CASSQMTGAYNEQFF
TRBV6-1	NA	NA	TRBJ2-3	TGTGCCAGCAGTGAATCACCAGATACGCAGTATTTT	CASSESPDTQYF
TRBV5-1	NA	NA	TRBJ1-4	TGCGCCAGCAGCTTGGATAGGAGAGATAATGAAAAACTGTTTTTT	CASSLDRRDNEKLFF
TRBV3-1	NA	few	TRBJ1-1	TGTGCCAGCAGCCAAGTAGCCATCCGGGGCACTGAAGCTTTCTTT	CASSQVAIRGTEAFF
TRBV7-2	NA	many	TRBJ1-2	TGTGCCAGCAGCTTAGGACAGCCCTATGGCTACACCTTC	CASSLGQPYGYTF
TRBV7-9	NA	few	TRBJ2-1	TGTGCCAGCAGCTTCAACAGGGGGGGGGAGAATGAGCAGTTCTTC	CASSFNRGGENEQFF
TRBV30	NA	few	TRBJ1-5	TGTGCCTGGGGAACACGGGGGAATCAGCCCCAGCATTTT	CAWGTRGNQPQHF
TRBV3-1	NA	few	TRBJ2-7	TGTGCCAGCAGCCAACTACCAAGGGAGCAGTACTTC	CASSQLPREQYF
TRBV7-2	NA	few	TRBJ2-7	TGTGCCAGCAGCTTAGCGCGAGGGCGAACCAGCTCCTACGAGCAGTACTTC	CASSLARGRTSSYEQYF
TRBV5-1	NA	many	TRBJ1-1	TGCGCCAGCAGCCTGGACAGAGAAGCTTTCTTT	CASSLDREAFF
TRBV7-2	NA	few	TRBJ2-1	TGTGCCAGCAGCTTAGCGGCGGCGGGAAGATACAATGAGCAGTTCTTC	CASSLAAAGRYNEQFF
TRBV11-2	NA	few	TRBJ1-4	TGTGCCAGCAGCTTAATCCCATCGGGACCGCGGGCAACTAATGAAAAACTGTTTTTT	CASSLIPSGPRATNEKLFF
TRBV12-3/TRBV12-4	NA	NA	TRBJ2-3	TGTGCCAGCAGCCCCCGGGGTAGCAGGACAGATACGCAGTATTTT	CASSPRGSRTDTQYF
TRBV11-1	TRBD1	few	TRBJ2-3	TGTGCCAGCAGCGGATCGCCGGGACAGGTAGTTGGAGCAGATACGCAGTATTTT	CASSGSPGQVVGADTQYF
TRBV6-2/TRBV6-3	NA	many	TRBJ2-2	TGTGCCAGCAGTTACTCGAGGGCCGGGGAGCTGTTTTTT	CASSYSRAGELFF
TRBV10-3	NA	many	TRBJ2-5	TGTGCCATCAGTGAGTCACTTCGAGGACGTGAGAGGGCCCAGTACTTC	CAISESLRGRERAQYF
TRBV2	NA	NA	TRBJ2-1	TGTGCCAGCAGTGAACAGGGCTATGAGCAGTTCTTC	CASSEQGYEQFF
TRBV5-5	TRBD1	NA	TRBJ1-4	TGTGCCAGCAGCCCGGACAGGGCGCGGACTAATGAAAAACTGTTTTTT	CASSPDRARTNEKLFF
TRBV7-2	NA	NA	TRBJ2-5	TGTGCCAGCAGCACCAGAAGCACCCAGTACTTC	CASSTRSTQYF
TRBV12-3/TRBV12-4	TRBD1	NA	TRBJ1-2	TGTGCCAGCAGCCGTGACAGGGACCGAGGCTACACCTTC	CASSRDRDRGYTF
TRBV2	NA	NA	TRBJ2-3	TGTGCCAGCACATCCAGATCTAGCACAGATACGCAGTATTTT	CASTSRSSTDTQYF